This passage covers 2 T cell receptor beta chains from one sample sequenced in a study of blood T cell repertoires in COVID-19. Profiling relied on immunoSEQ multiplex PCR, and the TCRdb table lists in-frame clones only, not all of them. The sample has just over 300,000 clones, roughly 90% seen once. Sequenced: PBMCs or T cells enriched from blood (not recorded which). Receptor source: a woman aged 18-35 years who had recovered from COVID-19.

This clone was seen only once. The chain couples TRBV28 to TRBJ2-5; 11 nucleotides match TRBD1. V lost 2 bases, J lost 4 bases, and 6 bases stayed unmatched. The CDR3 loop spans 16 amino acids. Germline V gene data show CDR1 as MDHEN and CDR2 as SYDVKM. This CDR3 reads CASSLSIGTGGETQYF. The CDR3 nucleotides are TGTGCCAGCAGTTTAAGTATAGGGACAGGGGGAGAGACCCAGTACTTC.

CDR3 amino acids: CASSKSLQGPTEAFF. The CDR3, as DNA: TGTGCCAGCAGTAAGTCGCTACAGGGGCCCACTGAAGCTTTCTTT. The rearrangement links TRBV6-2 or TRBV6-3 to TRBJ1-1; TRBD1 matches 7 bases. CDR1 and CDR2 from the germline V gene are MNHEY and SVGEGT. Trimming at V came to 5 bases and at J to 4 bases, leaving 10 bases not matched to a gene. The CDR3 is 15 residues long.